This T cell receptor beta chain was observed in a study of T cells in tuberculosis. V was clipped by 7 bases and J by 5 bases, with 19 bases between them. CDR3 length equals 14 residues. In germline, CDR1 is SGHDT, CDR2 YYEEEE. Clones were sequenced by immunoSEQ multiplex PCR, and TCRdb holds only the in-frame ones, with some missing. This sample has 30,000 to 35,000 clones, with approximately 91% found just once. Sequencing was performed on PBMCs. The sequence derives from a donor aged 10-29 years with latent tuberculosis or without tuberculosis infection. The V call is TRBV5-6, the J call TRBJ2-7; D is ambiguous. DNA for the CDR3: TGTGCCAGCTCCCTAAGGATCCGGGTTCACGAGCAGTACTTC. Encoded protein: CASSLRIRVHEQYF.